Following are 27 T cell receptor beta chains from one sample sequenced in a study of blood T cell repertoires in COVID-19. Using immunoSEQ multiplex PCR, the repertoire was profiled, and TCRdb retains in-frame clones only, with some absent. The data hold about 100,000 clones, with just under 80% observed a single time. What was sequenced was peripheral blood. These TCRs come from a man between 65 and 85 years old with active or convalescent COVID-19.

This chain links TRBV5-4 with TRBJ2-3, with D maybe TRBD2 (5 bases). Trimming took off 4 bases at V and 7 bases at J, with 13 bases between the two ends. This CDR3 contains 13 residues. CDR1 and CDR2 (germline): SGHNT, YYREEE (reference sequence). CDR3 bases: TGTGCCAGCAGCAGTTTCCGGGAAAATACGCAGTATTTT. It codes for CASSSFRENTQYF.

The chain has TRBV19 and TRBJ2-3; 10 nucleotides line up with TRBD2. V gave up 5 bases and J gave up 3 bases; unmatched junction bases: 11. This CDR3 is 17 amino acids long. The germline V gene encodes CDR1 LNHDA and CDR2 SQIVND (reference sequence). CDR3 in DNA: TGTGCCAGTAGTCCTTTCAGCGGGAGGGCCGTTACAGATACGCAGTATTTT. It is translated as CASSPFSGRAVTDTQYF.

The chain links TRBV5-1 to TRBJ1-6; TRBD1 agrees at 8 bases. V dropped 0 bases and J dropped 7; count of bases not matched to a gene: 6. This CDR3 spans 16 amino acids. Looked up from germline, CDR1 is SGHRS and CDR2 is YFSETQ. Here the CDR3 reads CASSLAGDRINSPLHF. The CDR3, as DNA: TGCGCCAGCAGCTTGGCCGGGGACAGGATAAATTCACCCCTCCACTTT.

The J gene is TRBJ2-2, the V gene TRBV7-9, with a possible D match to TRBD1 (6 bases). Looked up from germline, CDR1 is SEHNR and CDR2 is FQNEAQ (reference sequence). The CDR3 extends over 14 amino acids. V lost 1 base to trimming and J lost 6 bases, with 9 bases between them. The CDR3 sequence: CASSLGGPAGELFF. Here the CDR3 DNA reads TGTGCCAGCAGCTTAGGGGGGCCAGCCGGGGAGCTGTTTTTT.

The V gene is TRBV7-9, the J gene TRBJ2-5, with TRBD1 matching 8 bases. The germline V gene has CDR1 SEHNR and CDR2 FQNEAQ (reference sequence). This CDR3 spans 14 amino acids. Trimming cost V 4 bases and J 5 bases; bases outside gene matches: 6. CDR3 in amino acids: CASSSWTGRETQYF. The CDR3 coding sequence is TGTGCCAGCAGCTCCTGGACAGGGAGGGAGACCCAGTACTTC.

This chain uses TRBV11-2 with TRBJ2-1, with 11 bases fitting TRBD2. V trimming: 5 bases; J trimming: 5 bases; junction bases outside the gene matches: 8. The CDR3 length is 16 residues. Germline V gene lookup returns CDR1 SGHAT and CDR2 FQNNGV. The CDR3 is CASSPSPLAGDNEQFF. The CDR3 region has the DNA TGTGCCAGCAGCCCCTCCCCACTAGCGGGAGACAATGAGCAGTTCTTC.

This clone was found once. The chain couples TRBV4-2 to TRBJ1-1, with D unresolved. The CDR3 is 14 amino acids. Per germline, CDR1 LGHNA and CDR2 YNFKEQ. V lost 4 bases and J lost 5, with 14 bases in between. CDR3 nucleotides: TGTGCCAGCAGCCTACAATCAACGCGGACTGAAGCTTTCTTT. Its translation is CASSLQSTRTEAFF.

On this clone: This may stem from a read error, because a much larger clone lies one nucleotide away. CDR3 residues: CASSLTANTGELFF. The CDR3 DNA reads TGTGCCAGCAGCTTGACAGCGAACACCGGGGAGCTGTTTTTT. The J gene is TRBJ2-2, the V gene TRBV5-4; no reliable D call. Looked up from germline, CDR1 is SGHNT and CDR2 is YYREEE (reference sequence). The CDR3 spans 14 residues. The V and J ends lost 1 base and 0 bases respectively, with 4 bases between them.

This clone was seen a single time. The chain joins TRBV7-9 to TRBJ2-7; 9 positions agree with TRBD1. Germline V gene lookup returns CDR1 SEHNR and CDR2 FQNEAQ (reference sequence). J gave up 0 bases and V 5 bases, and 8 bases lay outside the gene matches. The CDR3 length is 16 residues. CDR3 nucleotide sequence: TGTGCCAGCAGCCGAGATTACAGGGGGCTCTCCTACGAGCAGTACTTC. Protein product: CASSRDYRGLSYEQYF.

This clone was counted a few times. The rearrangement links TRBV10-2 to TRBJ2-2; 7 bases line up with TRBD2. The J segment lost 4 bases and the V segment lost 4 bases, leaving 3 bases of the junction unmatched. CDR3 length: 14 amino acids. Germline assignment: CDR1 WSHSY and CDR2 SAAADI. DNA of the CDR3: TGCGCCAGCAGTGTTGGCGGGGGCACCGGGGAGCTGTTTTTT. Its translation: CASSVGGGTGELFF.

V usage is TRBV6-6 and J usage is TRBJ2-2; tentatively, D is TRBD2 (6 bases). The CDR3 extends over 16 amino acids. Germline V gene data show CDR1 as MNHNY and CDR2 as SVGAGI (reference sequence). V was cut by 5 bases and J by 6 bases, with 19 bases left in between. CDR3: CASSHGTLQASGELFF. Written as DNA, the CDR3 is TGTGCCAGCAGTCACGGGACTCTCCAGGCTTCCGGGGAGCTGTTTTTT.

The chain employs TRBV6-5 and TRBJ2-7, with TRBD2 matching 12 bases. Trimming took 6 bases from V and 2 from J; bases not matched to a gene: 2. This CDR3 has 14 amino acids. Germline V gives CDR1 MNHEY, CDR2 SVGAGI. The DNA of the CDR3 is TGTGCCAGCAGCCGGACTAGCGGGGCCTACGAGCAGTACTTC. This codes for CASSRTSGAYEQYF.

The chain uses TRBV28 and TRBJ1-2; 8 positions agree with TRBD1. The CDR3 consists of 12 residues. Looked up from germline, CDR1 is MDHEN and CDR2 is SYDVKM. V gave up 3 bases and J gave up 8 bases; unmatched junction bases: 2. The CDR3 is CASSFGQGGYTF. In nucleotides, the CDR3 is TGTGCCAGCAGTTTTGGACAGGGAGGCTACACCTTC.

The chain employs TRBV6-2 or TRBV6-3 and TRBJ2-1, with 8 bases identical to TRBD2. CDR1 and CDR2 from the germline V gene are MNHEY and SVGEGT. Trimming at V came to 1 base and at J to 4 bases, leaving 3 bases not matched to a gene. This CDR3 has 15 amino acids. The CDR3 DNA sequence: TGTGCCAGCAGTTACTTCGGGGGGGAATACAATGAGCAGTTCTTC. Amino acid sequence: CASSYFGGEYNEQFF.

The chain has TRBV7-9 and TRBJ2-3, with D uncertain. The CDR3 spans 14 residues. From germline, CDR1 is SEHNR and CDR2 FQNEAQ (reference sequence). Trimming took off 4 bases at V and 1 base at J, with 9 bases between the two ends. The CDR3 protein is CASSSETGTDTQYF. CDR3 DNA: TGTGCCAGCAGCTCCGAAACAGGCACAGATACGCAGTATTTT.

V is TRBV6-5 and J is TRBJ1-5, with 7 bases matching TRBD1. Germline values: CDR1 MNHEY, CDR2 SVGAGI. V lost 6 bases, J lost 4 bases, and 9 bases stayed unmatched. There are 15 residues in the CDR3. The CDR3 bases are TGTGCCAGCAGACCTACAGGGGCGGGGAATCAGCCCCAGCATTTT. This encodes CASRPTGAGNQPQHF.

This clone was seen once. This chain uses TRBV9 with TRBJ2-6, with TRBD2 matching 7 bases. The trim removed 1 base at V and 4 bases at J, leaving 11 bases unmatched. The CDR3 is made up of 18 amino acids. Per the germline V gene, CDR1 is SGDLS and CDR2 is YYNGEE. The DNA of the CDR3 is TGTGCCAGCAGCGTAAGGGAGGGTGCAGTTTCCGGGGCCAACGTCCTGACTTTC. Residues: CASSVREGAVSGANVLTF.

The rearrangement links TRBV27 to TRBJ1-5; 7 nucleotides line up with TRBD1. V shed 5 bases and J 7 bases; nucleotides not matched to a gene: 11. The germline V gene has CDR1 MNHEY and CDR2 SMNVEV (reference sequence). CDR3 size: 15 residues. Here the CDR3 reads CASSAMTGSEQPQHF. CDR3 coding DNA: TGTGCCAGCAGTGCCATGACAGGGTCGGAACAGCCCCAGCATTTT.

The CDR3 protein is CATSDPSLLGHSEQFF. The DNA for the CDR3 is TGTGCCACCAGTGACCCGAGCCTTCTTGGGCACAGTGAGCAGTTCTTC. The chain carries TRBV24-1 and TRBJ2-1; D uncertain. CDR1 KGHDR and CDR2 SFDVKD come from the germline V gene. The V and J ends lost 4 bases and 9 bases respectively, with 21 bases between them. CDR3 size: 16 residues.

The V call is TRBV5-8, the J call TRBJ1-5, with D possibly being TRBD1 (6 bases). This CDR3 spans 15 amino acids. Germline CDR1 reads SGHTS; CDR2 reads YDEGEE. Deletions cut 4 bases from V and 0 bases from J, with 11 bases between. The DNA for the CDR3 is TGTGCCAGCAGCACGGGACAATCTAGCAATCAGCCCCAGCATTTT. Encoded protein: CASSTGQSSNQPQHF.

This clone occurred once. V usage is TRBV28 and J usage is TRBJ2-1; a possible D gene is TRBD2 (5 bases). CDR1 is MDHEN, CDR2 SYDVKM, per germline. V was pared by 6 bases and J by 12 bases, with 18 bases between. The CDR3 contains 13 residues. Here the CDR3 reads CASRGGFPIGQFF. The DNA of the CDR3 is TGTGCCAGCAGAGGCGGGTTCCCTATAGGGCAGTTCTTC.

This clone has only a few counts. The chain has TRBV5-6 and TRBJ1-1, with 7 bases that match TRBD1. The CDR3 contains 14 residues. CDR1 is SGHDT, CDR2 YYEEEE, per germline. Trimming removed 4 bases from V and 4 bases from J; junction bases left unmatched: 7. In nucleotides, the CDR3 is TGTGCCAGCAGCCTTACAGGGGTCGCCACTGAAGCTTTCTTT. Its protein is CASSLTGVATEAFF.

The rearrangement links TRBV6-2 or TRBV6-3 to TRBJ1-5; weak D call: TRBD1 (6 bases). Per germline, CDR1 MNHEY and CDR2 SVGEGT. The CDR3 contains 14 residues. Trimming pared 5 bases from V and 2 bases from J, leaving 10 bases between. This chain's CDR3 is CASSKQGGNQPQHF. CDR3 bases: TGTGCCAGCAGTAAACAGGGAGGCAATCAGCCCCAGCATTTT.

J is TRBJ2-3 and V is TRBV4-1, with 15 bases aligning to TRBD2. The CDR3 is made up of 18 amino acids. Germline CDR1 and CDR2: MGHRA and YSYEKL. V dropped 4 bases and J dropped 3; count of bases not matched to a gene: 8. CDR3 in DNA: TGCGCCAGCAGCCTCCTCCGGACTAGCGGGGGGGCTACAGATACGCAGTATTTT. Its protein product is CASSLLRTSGGATDTQYF.

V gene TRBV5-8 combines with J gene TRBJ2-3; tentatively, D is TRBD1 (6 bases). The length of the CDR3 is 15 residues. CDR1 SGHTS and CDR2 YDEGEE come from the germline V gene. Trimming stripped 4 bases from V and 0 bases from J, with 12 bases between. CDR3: CASSPGTSSTDTQYF. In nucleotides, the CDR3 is TGTGCCAGCAGCCCCGGGACATCTAGCACAGATACGCAGTATTTT.

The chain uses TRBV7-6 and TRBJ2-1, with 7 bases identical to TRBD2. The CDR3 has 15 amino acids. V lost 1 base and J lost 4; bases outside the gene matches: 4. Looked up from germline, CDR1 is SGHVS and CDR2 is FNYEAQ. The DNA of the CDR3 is TGTGCCAGCAGCTTAGGTAGCGGGCAGTACAATGAGCAGTTCTTC. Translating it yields CASSLGSGQYNEQFF.

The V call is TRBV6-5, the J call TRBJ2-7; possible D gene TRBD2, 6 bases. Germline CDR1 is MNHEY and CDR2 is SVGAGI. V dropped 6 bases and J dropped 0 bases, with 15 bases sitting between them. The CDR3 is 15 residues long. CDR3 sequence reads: CASRGSGTFSYEQYF. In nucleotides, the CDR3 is TGTGCCAGCAGGGGATCCGGGACTTTCTCCTACGAGCAGTACTTC.